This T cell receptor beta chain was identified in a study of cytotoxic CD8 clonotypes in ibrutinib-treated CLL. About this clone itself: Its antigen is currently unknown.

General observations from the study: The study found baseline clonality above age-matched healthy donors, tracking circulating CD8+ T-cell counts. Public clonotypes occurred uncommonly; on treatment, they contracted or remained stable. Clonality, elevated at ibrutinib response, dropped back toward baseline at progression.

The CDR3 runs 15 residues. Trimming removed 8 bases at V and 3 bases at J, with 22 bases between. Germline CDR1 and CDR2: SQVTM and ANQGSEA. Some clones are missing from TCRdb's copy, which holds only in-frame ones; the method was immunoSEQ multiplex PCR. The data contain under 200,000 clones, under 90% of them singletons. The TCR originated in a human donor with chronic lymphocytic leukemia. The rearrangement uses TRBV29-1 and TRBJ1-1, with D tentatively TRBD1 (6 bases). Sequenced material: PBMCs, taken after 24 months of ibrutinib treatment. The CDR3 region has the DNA TGCAGCCTCGGGAGGGGCCGGCCAGGGGACACTGAAGCTTTCTTT. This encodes CSLGRGRPGDTEAFF.